This TCR beta chain was sequenced in a study of cytomegalovirus exposure and HLA in healthy donors. Nominally healthy donors were sampled, though unrecorded immune exposures were likely. PCR was performed using 60 Vbeta and 13 Jbeta primers. Measured with immunoSEQ multiplex PCR; TCRdb has only the in-frame clones, and not every one. The sample lists approximately 220,000 clones; around 76% were seen once. The sequence was obtained from a man aged 40-49 years in good health and CMV-seropositive. The sample was PBMCs.

The CDR3 loop is CASSLIGLAGPTGELFF. The CDR3 DNA follows: TGTGCCAGCAGCTTGATCGGACTAGCGGGACCCACCGGGGAGCTGTTTTTT. The chain couples TRBV5-6 to TRBJ2-2, with 12 positions matching TRBD2. The CDR3 is 17 residues long. CDR1 is SGHDT, CDR2 YYEEEE, per germline. The trim removed 1 base at V and 4 bases at J, leaving 5 bases unmatched.